These T cell receptor beta chains were read from a single sample in a study of blood T cell repertoires in COVID-19. The assay was immunoSEQ multiplex PCR, and TCRdb's table has in-frame clones only and misses some. Among under 40,000 clones listed, approximately 91% were seen once. The sequencing sample was made of peripheral blood. Source of these receptors: a man aged 55 to 69 with active or convalescent COVID-19. Both conserved end residues are part of each CDR3. D genes are given only for firm matches. A row's size may be missing; if present it is once, few, many or a size class.

cdr3_length clone_size d_call j_call v_call cdr3_aa cdr3_nt
14 - - TRBJ1-5 TRBV10-2 CASSVAGSNQPQHF TGCGCCAGCAGTGTTGCCGGGAGCAATCAGCCCCAGCATTTT
13 few - TRBJ2-3 TRBV19 CASSLLEADTQYF TGTGCCAGTAGTCTACTAGAAGCAGATACGCAGTATTTT
12 - TRBD1 TRBJ2-7 TRBV5-6 CASSPDRDEQYF TGTGCCAGCAGCCCGGACAGGGATGAGCAGTACTTC
15 - - TRBJ1-2 TRBV4-2 CASSQAGDRDYGYTF TGTGCCAGCAGCCAAGCAGGGGATCGGGACTATGGCTACACCTTC
15 - TRBD2 TRBJ2-1 TRBV6-2/TRBV6-3 CASSSWTSGKNEQFF TGTGCCAGCAGTTCCTGGACTAGCGGGAAAAATGAGCAGTTCTTC
16 - TRBD1 TRBJ1-5 TRBV28 CASRTGGAIGSQPQHF TGTGCCAGCAGGACAGGGGGCGCAATCGGGAGTCAGCCCCAGCATTTT
15 - TRBD2 TRBJ2-5 TRBV29-1 CSVDLSGITQETQYF TGCAGCGTTGATCTCAGCGGGATTACCCAAGAGACCCAGTACTTC
15 - TRBD2 TRBJ2-5 TRBV7-7 CASSRSGGGLETQYF TGTGCTAGCAGTCGTAGCGGGGGGGGTCTGGAGACCCAGTACTTC
15 - TRBD1 TRBJ2-1 TRBV7-2 CASTPPLTGGNEQFF TGTGCCAGCACCCCCCCATTGACAGGGGGCAATGAGCAGTTCTTC
14 - - TRBJ2-6 TRBV7-3 CASSSYSGANVLTF TGTGCCAGCAGCTCTTACTCTGGGGCCAACGTCCTGACTTTC
15 - - TRBJ2-5 TRBV5-1 CASSPMEGGQETQYF TGCGCCAGCAGCCCGATGGAAGGGGGCCAAGAGACCCAGTACTTC
15 once - TRBJ1-5 TRBV2 CASSERGSSNQPQHF TGTGCCAGCAGTGAGCGGGGGAGTAGCAATCAGCCCCAGCATTTT
14 - - TRBJ1-4 TRBV5-1 CASSTGFGNEKLFF TGCGCCAGCAGCACAGGGTTCGGGAATGAAAAACTGTTTTTT
14 - - TRBJ2-7 TRBV11-1 CASSPGQGMDEQYF TGTGCCAGCAGCCCCGGGCAGGGGATGGACGAGCAGTACTTC
15 - - TRBJ1-4 TRBV28 CASSLLLGTGEKLFF TGTGCCAGCAGTTTACTCCTAGGTACGGGAGAAAAACTGTTTTTT
14 - TRBD1 TRBJ1-1 TRBV19 CATGPQGFLPEAFF TGTGCCACGGGGCCACAGGGGTTTCTCCCTGAAGCTTTCTTT
13 - - TRBJ1-2 TRBV6-5 CASSYTRGSGYTF TGTGCCAGCAGTTATACAAGGGGCAGTGGCTACACCTTC
15 - TRBD1 TRBJ1-4 TRBV9 CASSVVAGGFEKLFF TGTGCCAGCAGCGTAGTGGCAGGGGGCTTTGAAAAACTGTTTTTT
12 once TRBD1 TRBJ1-2 TRBV3-1/TRBV3-2 CASSQGQGGYTF TGTGCCAGCAGCCAAGGACAGGGTGGCTACACCTTC
14 - TRBD1 TRBJ1-2 TRBV2 CASSLGQGTYGYTF TGTGCCAGCAGTCTAGGACAGGGGACCTATGGCTACACCTTC
15 - TRBD2 TRBJ2-1 TRBV10-3 CAISLLAGVGNEQFF TGTGCCATCAGTCTACTAGCGGGAGTTGGAAATGAGCAGTTCTTC
17 - TRBD1 TRBJ2-7 TRBV5-1 CASSLPTGTGSPYEQYF TGCGCCAGCAGCCTTCCGACCGGGACAGGGTCCCCCTACGAGCAGTACTTC
15 - - TRBJ2-5 TRBV19 CATQRQAAPRETQYF TGTGCCACCCAGAGACAGGCCGCTCCAAGGGAGACCCAGTACTTC
15 - TRBD1 TRBJ1-3 TRBV9 CASSSQGSTGNTIYF TGTGCCAGCAGCTCACAGGGGTCTACTGGAAACACCATATATTTT
17 - - TRBJ2-3 TRBV4-3 CASSPDLGITSTDTQYF TGCGCCAGTAGCCCCGATCTAGGAATCACTAGCACAGATACGCAGTATTTT
12 - TRBD1 TRBJ2-3 TRBV5-1 CASSLGQDTQYF TGCGCCAGCAGCTTAGGACAGGACACGCAGTATTTT
15 - - TRBJ1-2 TRBV19 CASINGQGANYGYTF TGTGCCAGTATCAACGGGCAGGGTGCTAACTATGGCTACACCTTC
15 - - TRBJ1-2 TRBV6-5 CASSSGRLMNYGYTF TGTGCCAGCAGTTCTGGCAGACTAATGAACTATGGCTACACCTTC
13 once TRBD1 TRBJ1-5 TRBV30 CASSDRVGQPQHF TGTGCCTCTTCGGACAGGGTAGGGCAGCCCCAGCATTTT
14 - - TRBJ2-1 TRBV10-1 CASSLRNVYNEQFF TGCGCCAGCAGTCTAAGAAATGTTTACAATGAGCAGTTCTTC
14 - - TRBJ2-2 TRBV27 CASSLTTRSGELFF TGTGCCAGCAGTTTAACGACTAGGTCCGGGGAGCTGTTTTTT
15 - TRBD1 TRBJ1-1 TRBV19 CASSIAGQGRKQAFF TGTGCCAGTAGTATAGCGGGACAGGGGAGGAAACAGGCTTTCTTT
13 - - TRBJ1-2 TRBV30 CAWSVRQGYGYTF TGTGCCTGGAGTGTCCGGCAGGGATATGGCTACACCTTC
15 - - TRBJ2-3 TRBV5-1 CASSLIATSRDTQYF TGCGCCAGCAGCTTGATAGCCACGAGTCGCGATACGCAGTATTTT
13 - - TRBJ1-5 TRBV19 CASSIQMNQPQHF TGTGCCAGTAGTATCCAGATGAATCAGCCCCAGCATTTT
12 - - TRBJ1-4 TRBV6-6 CASSPGAEKLFF TGTGCCAGCAGTCCAGGGGCAGAAAAACTGTTTTTT
14 few - TRBJ1-6 TRBV6-5 CATRARTYNSPLHF TGTGCCACCAGGGCGAGGACCTATAATTCACCCCTCCACTTT
16 - - TRBJ1-5 TRBV19 CASKPWGDHSNQPQHF TGTGCCTCAAAGCCCTGGGGGGATCATAGCAATCAGCCCCAGCATTTT
19 - TRBD2 TRBJ2-1 TRBV15 CATSRDQSSGGAYSNEQFF TGTGCCACCAGCAGAGATCAGAGTAGCGGGGGGGCCTACTCCAATGAGCAGTTCTTC
15 - TRBD1 TRBJ1-3 TRBV5-1 CASSPQTGTGNTIYF TGCGCCAGCAGCCCTCAGACAGGGACTGGAAACACCATATATTTT
13 - - TRBJ2-7 TRBV6-2/TRBV6-3 CASSYSKLYEQYF TGTGCCAGCAGTTACTCGAAGCTCTACGAGCAGTACTTC
15 - - TRBJ1-2 TRBV14 CASSQDSGSVYGYTF TGTGCCAGCAGCCAAGATTCAGGTTCTGTTTATGGCTACACCTTC
15 - - TRBJ2-3 TRBV5-1 CASSSDIPFTDTQYF TGCGCCAGCAGCTCGGACATCCCCTTCACAGATACGCAGTATTTT
17 - TRBD1 TRBJ1-3 TRBV7-2 CASSLMARGTAGNTIYF TGTGCCAGCAGCTTAATGGCCAGGGGGACGGCTGGAAACACCATATATTTT
14 - - TRBJ2-1 TRBV2 CASREESSYNEQFF TGTGCCAGCAGAGAGGAGAGCTCCTACAATGAGCAGTTCTTC
15 - - TRBJ1-1 TRBV5-1 CASSLDGGVNTEAFF TGCGCCAGCAGCTTGGATGGAGGGGTGAACACTGAAGCTTTCTTT
16 - TRBD2 TRBJ2-5 TRBV9 CASSVAPSGGAETQYF TGTGCCAGCAGCGTAGCACCAAGCGGGGGGGCCGAGACCCAGTACTTC
14 - - TRBJ1-1 TRBV2 CASSGGGTNTEAFF TGTGCCAGCAGTGGCGGGGGGACGAACACTGAAGCTTTCTTT
13 - - TRBJ1-1 TRBV28 CAALRDLGTEAFF TGTGCCGCATTACGAGATCTTGGCACTGAAGCTTTCTTT
16 - - TRBJ1-2 TRBV14 CASSQYPREPFYGYTF TGTGCCAGCAGCCAATACCCCAGGGAACCCTTCTATGGCTACACCTTC
14 - - TRBJ1-6 TRBV7-9 CASSASSYNSPLHF TGTGCCAGCAGCGCGAGCTCCTATAATTCACCCCTCCACTTT
16 - TRBD1 TRBJ1-2 TRBV25-1 CASSEPRDRGAGGYTF TGTGCCAGCAGTGAACCCCGGGACAGGGGGGCGGGTGGCTACACCTTC
16 - - TRBJ1-1 TRBV27 CASSFRDSNPNTEAFF TGTGCCAGCAGTTTTAGAGACAGTAATCCGAACACTGAAGCTTTCTTT
17 medium-sized - TRBJ2-3 TRBV4-1 CASSQDGAGIATDTQYF TGCGCCAGCAGCCAAGATGGGGCGGGGATTGCCACAGATACGCAGTATTTT
12 - - TRBJ2-1 TRBV6-1 CASSDATKKQFF TGTGCCAGCAGTGACGCGACTAAGAAGCAGTTCTTC
17 - - TRBJ2-2 TRBV15 CATSRDLLAELTGELFF TGTGCCACCAGCAGAGATCTTTTAGCGGAGCTCACCGGGGAGCTGTTTTTT
13 - - TRBJ1-1 TRBV5-6 CASRVTALTEAFF TGTGCCAGCAGGGTGACAGCGCTCACTGAAGCTTTCTTT
14 once TRBD2 TRBJ2-5 TRBV5-1 CASSFSGGRETQYF TGCGCCAGCAGCTTTAGCGGGGGGCGAGAGACCCAGTACTTC
14 - TRBD1 TRBJ1-6 TRBV7-2 CASSFTGGYSPLHF TGTGCCAGCAGCTTTACAGGGGGGTATTCACCCCTCCACTTT
13 - - TRBJ1-2 TRBV6-6 CASSPGQHYGYTF TGTGCCAGCAGCCCCGGACAGCATTATGGCTACACCTTC